What follows describes a single T cell receptor beta chain. The antigen is unknown. This specimen comes from a study of cytomegalovirus exposure and HLA in healthy donors. In the study overall: Earlier work reported 117 million unique TCR beta sequences from about 180 million T cells. General study points: The authors considered a cluster of highly shared sequence variants likely to be a sequencing artifact. It was only CMV serostatus that was available as immune exposure information.

Use of 60 Vbeta and 13 Jbeta primers characterized the PCR. Libraries were prepared by immunoSEQ multiplex PCR; TCRdb keeps only in-frame clonotypes and omits some of them. The table records 100,000 to 150,000 clones, around 73% of them present only once. The ends were cut back, 1 base at V and 5 bases at J, with 8 bases in the middle. Germline V gene sequence: CDR1 MGHRA, CDR2 YSYEKL. The CDR3 has 13 residues. This clonotype was obtained from a man younger than 45 in good health and CMV-seropositive. The chain links TRBV4-1 to TRBJ1-1, with TRBD1 as a possible D gene (5 bases). Sequenced input: PBMCs. The CDR3 sequence is CASSQGEGTEAFF. DNA for the CDR3: TGCGCCAGCAGCCAAGGGGAGGGGACTGAAGCTTTCTTT.